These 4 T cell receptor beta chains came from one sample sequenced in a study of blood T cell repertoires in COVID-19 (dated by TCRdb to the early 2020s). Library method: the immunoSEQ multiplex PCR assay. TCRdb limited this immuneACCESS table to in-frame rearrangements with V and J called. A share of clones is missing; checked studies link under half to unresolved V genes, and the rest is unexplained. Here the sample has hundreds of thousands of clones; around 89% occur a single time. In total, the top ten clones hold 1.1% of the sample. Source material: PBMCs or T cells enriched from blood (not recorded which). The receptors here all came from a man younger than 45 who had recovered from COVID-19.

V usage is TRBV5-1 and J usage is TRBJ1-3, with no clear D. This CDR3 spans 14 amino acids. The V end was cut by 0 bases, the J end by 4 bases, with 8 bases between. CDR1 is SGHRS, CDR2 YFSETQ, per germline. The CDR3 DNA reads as TGCGCCAGCAGCTTGGGGCAGGCCGGAAACACCATATATTTT. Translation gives CASSLGQAGNTIYF.

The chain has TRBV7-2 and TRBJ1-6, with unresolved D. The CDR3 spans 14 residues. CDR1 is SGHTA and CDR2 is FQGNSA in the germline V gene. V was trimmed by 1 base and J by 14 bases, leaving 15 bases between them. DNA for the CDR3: TGTGCCAGCAGCTTAGGTCCACCGGGTCCGGCCCTCCACTTT. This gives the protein CASSLGPPGPALHF.

CDR3 amino acids: CASSVATGANVLTF. In DNA, the CDR3 is TGTGCCAGCAGCGTGGCAACCGGGGCCAACGTCCTGACTTTC. The gene calls are TRBV9 and TRBJ2-6; D is undetermined. Germline V gives CDR1 SGDLS, CDR2 YYNGEE. This CDR3 contains 14 residues. V lost 2 bases, J lost 4 bases, and 7 bases lay in between. The full variable domain, its missing parts supplied by reference TRBV9 and TRBJ2-6, is DSGVTQTPKHLITATGQRVTLRCSPRSGDLSVYWYQQSLDQGLQFLIQYYNGEERAKGNILERFSAQQFPDLHSELNLSSLELGDSALYFCASSVATGANVLTFGAGSRLTVL.

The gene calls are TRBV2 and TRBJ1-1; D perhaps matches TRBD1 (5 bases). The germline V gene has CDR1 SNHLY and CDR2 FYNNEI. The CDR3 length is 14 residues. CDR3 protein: CATQGASASTEAFF. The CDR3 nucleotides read TGTGCTACGCAAGGGGCTTCAGCGTCCACTGAAGCTTTCTTT.